This T cell receptor (beta chain) was identified in a study of early T cells in non-severe SARS-CoV-2 infection. As to this clonotype: The antigen is unknown.

One entry per CDR3 protein, called by TCRdb with MiXCR from the 5' RACE reads. The data contain roughly 60,000 distinct CDR3 sequences, around 5.6% of them singletons. Study-wide results and limits: The study's VDJdb matching favored anti-spike CD8 responses and missed private and CD4 specificities.

CDR1 is KGHSH, CDR2 LQKENI, per germline. The CDR3 has 14 amino acids. The ends were cut back, 3 bases at V and 2 bases at J, with 9 bases in the middle. V usage is TRBV18 and J usage is TRBJ2-3; D unresolved. The sequenced sample was whole blood. The sequence derives from an adult who was a healthcare worker with PCR-confirmed SARS-CoV-2 infection or an uninfected control (not recorded which). The CDR3 region is CASSPGPNTDTQYF. Here the CDR3 DNA reads TGTGCCAGCTCACCTGGGCCTAACACAGATACGCAGTATTTT. Full variable domain (missing parts from reference TRBV18 and TRBJ2-3): NAGVMQNPRHLVRRRGQEARLRCSPMKGHSHVYWYRQLPEEGLKFMVYLQKENIIDESGMPKERFSAEFPKEGPSILRIQQVVRGDSAAYFCASSPGPNTDTQYFGPGTRLTVL.